The 32 T cell receptor beta chains presented below share a single source sample, sequenced in a study of Graves' ophthalmopathy and Graves' hyperthyroidism. Amplification targeted the TCR beta CDR3 regions, with RNA transcripts as the source material. Scientists carried out first-round RT-PCR using HTBI primers and then a second-round multiplex PCR. TCRdb independently ran MiXCR on the multiplex PCR reads; one entry per CDR3 protein. The data show about 230,000 distinct CDR3 sequences, around 45% seen once. What was sequenced was peripheral blood. These receptors were obtained from an adult man with Graves' ophthalmopathy.

The chain couples TRBV9 to TRBJ2-7; unclear D gene. The CDR3 extends over 13 amino acids. Deletions cut 4 bases from V and 4 bases from J, with 12 bases between. Looked up from germline, CDR1 is SGDLS and CDR2 is YYNGEE. CDR3 bases: TGTGCCAGCAGCCAAGGACGGTTTTACGAGCAGTACTTC. Its translation is CASSQGRFYEQYF.

This clonotype was detected only once. The chain has TRBV28 and TRBJ2-5; TRBD2 matches 7 bases. Germline V lookup: CDR1 MDHEN, CDR2 SYDVKM. The CDR3 covers 16 residues. The junction had 13 bases not matched to a gene; V was cut back by 8 bases and J by 1 base. The CDR3 loop reads CASSPPVIAGQETQYF. For the CDR3, the DNA is TGTGCCAGCTCACCACCGGTAATAGCGGGCCAAGAGACCCAGTACTTC. The variable domain in full, completed from reference TRBV28 and TRBJ2-5, reads DVKVTQSSRYLVKRTGEKVFLECVQDMDHENMFWYRQDPGLGLRLIYFSYDVKMKEKGDIPEGYSVSREKKERFSLILESASTNQTSMYLCASSPPVIAGQETQYFGPGTRLLVL.

The chain carries TRBV7-2 and TRBJ1-2, with TRBD1 matching 12 bases. CDR1 and CDR2 (germline): SGHTA, FQGNSA. The CDR3 has 13 amino acids. Germline trimming cut 5 bases from V and 8 bases from J; bases unmatched to any gene: 3. The CDR3 protein is CASSRDRGQGYTF. CDR3 coding DNA: TGTGCCAGCAGCCGGGACAGGGGGCAGGGCTACACCTTC. Looking up the rest from reference TRBV7-2 and TRBJ1-2 gives the full variable domain: GAGVSQSPSNKVTEKGKDVELRCDPISGHTALYWYRQSLGQGLEFLIYFQGNSAPDKSGLPSDRFSAERTGGSVSTLTIQRTQQEDSAVYLCASSRDRGQGYTFGSGTRLTVV.

This clonotype was observed many times. The chain is built from TRBV25-1 and TRBJ2-2, with 11 bases lining up with TRBD2. Germline lookup yields CDR1 MGHDK and CDR2 SYGVNS. The V segment lost 7 bases and the J segment 1 base; nucleotides outside the gene matches: 11. The CDR3 totals 18 residues. The CDR3 DNA reads as TGTGCCAGCAAGGGTACGCAGGGGACTAGCGGGAACACCGGGGAGCTGTTTTTT. Residues: CASKGTQGTSGNTGELFF.

This sequence joins TRBV20-1 and TRBJ1-5, with D perhaps TRBD1 (5 bases). The CDR3 sequence is 14 residues long. V was clipped by 1 base and J by 6 bases, with 13 bases between them. The V gene's germline CDR1 is DFQATT and CDR2 SNEGSKA (reference sequence). CDR3 in amino acids: CSARGGGVGQPQHF. CDR3 sequence (DNA): TGCAGTGCTAGAGGCGGGGGGGTGGGTCAGCCCCAGCATTTT.

In its sample, this clonotype was seen a few times. V is TRBV7-9 and J is TRBJ1-1; D gene unclear. The germline V gene encodes CDR1 SEHNR and CDR2 FQNEAQ (reference sequence). V dropped 5 bases and J dropped 1 base, with 14 bases sitting between them. This CDR3 has 15 residues. Here the CDR3 reads CASSLRLQPNTEAFF. CDR3 coding DNA: TGTGCCAGCAGCCTCCGGCTGCAACCGAACACTGAAGCTTTCTTT.

The gene calls are TRBV6-5 and TRBJ2-7; possibly TRBD2 for D (5 bases). The germline V gene has CDR1 MNHEY and CDR2 SVGAGI. The CDR3 contains 13 residues. V was shortened by 2 bases and J by 11 bases, with 16 bases between the two germline ends. The CDR3 reads CASSYPGGGRKYF. The CDR3 nucleotides read TGTGCCAGCAGTTACCCGGGCGGAGGCAGGAAGTACTTC.

The chain recombines TRBV4-1 with TRBJ2-6; D is undetermined. V lost 2 bases and J lost 2, with 10 bases in between. The CDR3 has 16 amino acids. CDR1 is MGHRA, CDR2 YSYEKL, per germline. The CDR3 DNA sequence: TGCGCCAGCAGCCAAACACCGGATACTGGGGCCAACGTCCTGACTTTC. Translation: CASSQTPDTGANVLTF.

The V and J genes are TRBV7-3 and TRBJ2-7; 9 nucleotides align to TRBD1. This CDR3 is built from 16 residues. Germline lookup yields CDR1 SGHTA and CDR2 FQGTGA. Losses at the gene ends were 5 bases for V and 0 bases for J; bases not matched to a gene: 8. The CDR3, as DNA: TGTGCCAGCAGCCCAGGGACAGGGCAAAGCTCCTACGAGCAGTACTTC. Translated, it gives CASSPGTGQSSYEQYF.

V and J are TRBV7-2 and TRBJ2-2, with D possibly matching TRBD1 (6 bases). The V end was cut by 5 bases, the J end by 0 bases, with 13 bases between. The CDR3 has 16 amino acids. Germline CDR1 is SGHTA and CDR2 is FQGNSA. CDR3 DNA sequence: TGTGCCAGCAGCCGATCAGGGGCAGCGAACACCGGGGAGCTGTTTTTT. Translation: CASSRSGAANTGELFF.

This chain joins TRBV12-3 or TRBV12-4 and TRBJ1-1, with 7 nucleotides matching TRBD1. The CDR3 is 13 residues long. With 7 bases clipped from V and 4 bases from J, the junction kept 6 bases outside the gene matches. CDR3 bases: TGTGCCAGCAACCACAGGGGCGGCACTGAAGCTTTCTTT. This codes for CASNHRGGTEAFF.

The V call is TRBV3-1, the J call TRBJ1-2; D may be TRBD1 (5 bases). From germline, CDR1 is LGHDT and CDR2 YNNKEL (reference sequence). CDR3 length: 11 residues. Between the trimmed V and J ends, which lost 8 bases and 4 bases, there was a span of 8 bases. CDR3 in amino acids: CASGTSYGYTF. The CDR3 DNA follows: TGTGCCAGCGGGACCTCCTATGGCTACACCTTC.

This clonotype has a handful of counts. The rearrangement uses TRBV12-3 or TRBV12-4 and TRBJ1-5, with 10 bases identical to TRBD1. The ends lost 6 bases at V and 1 base at J; junction bases unmatched: 9. The CDR3 totals 17 residues. The CDR3 sequence is CASSPGQGMRSNQPQHF. CDR3 in DNA: TGTGCCAGCAGCCCGGGACAGGGGATGAGGAGCAATCAGCCCCAGCATTTT.

This clonotype was seen just once. The V call is TRBV20-1, the J call TRBJ2-5, with 10 bases aligning to TRBD1. This CDR3 region has 13 residues. Losses at the gene ends were 3 bases for V and 5 bases for J; bases not matched to a gene: 3. Germline loops: CDR1 DFQATT, CDR2 SNEGSKA (reference sequence). The CDR3 nucleotides are TGCAGTGCTAGGACAGGGGGCTGGGAGACCCAGTACTTC. It encodes CSARTGGWETQYF.

J is TRBJ2-5 and V is TRBV7-2; D might be TRBD1 or TRBD2, each matching 5 bases. This CDR3 contains 14 residues. Looked up from germline, CDR1 is SGHTA and CDR2 is FQGNSA. Trimming stripped 0 bases from V and 4 bases from J, with 9 bases between. This CDR3 is CASSLAIGAETQYF. The CDR3 DNA follows: TGTGCCAGCAGCTTAGCGATCGGGGCAGAGACCCAGTACTTC.

The chain couples TRBV12-3 or TRBV12-4 to TRBJ1-5; TRBD1 matches at 9 bases. V lost 8 bases to trimming and J lost 6 bases; unmatched junction nucleotides: 2. CDR3 length: 12 residues. CDR3 in amino acids: CASRTGVQPQHF. The DNA for the CDR3 is TGTGCCAGCCGGACAGGGGTTCAGCCCCAGCATTTT.

Note on this clonotype: At one end, the junction sequence differs from germline, possibly due to a read error. V gene TRBV7-9 combines with J gene TRBJ1-1; 9 bases agree with TRBD1. There are 17 residues in the CDR3. The germline V gene encodes CDR1 SEHNR and CDR2 FQNEAQ (reference sequence). The CDR3 DNA sequence: TGTGCCAGCAGTTTAGGGGCCGGGACAGGGTTGTTCACTGAAGCTCTCTTT. Its translation: CASSLGAGTGLFTEALF.

V and J are TRBV5-8 and TRBJ2-5, with D tentatively TRBD2 (6 bases). The CDR3 runs 14 residues. The germline V gene has CDR1 SGHTS and CDR2 YDEGEE. Trimming took off 6 bases at V and 3 bases at J, with 15 bases between the two ends. CDR3 in amino acids: CASKSRWGEETQYF. CDR3 DNA sequence: TGTGCCAGCAAATCTCGCTGGGGGGAAGAGACCCAGTACTTC.

This chain uses TRBV15 with TRBJ1-2; TRBD1 aligns across 7 bases. Germline assignment: CDR1 LNHNV and CDR2 YYDKDF (reference sequence). Trimming took 5 bases from V and 4 from J; bases not matched to a gene: 4. The CDR3 is 13 residues long. The CDR3 loop reads CATSDRATYGYTF. For the CDR3, the DNA is TGTGCCACCAGCGACAGGGCGACCTATGGCTACACCTTC.

This clonotype was counted between two and nine times. The chain couples TRBV7-9 to TRBJ1-6; weak D call: TRBD1 (5 bases). The germline gives CDR1 SEHNR, CDR2 FQNEAQ (reference sequence). The CDR3 consists of 17 residues. Trimming left V 0 bases short and J 7 bases short, with 16 bases between. For the CDR3, the DNA is TGTGCCAGCAGCTTAGCGGTGGACACGCGGGGCAATTCACCCCTCCACTTT. It yields the protein CASSLAVDTRGNSPLHF.

This clonotype was detected a few times. A read error may produce the germline difference seen at one junction end. The V and J genes are TRBV7-7 and TRBJ1-6; TRBD1 might be the D (5 bases). Germline loops: CDR1 SSHAT, CDR2 FNYEAQ (reference sequence). The CDR3 totals 15 residues. The CDR3 DNA is TGTGCTAGCAACCCGGGTTCCGGGACGAATTCACCCCTCCACTTT. It yields the protein CASNPGSGTNSPLHF.

The CDR3 region has the DNA TGTGCCACCAGTGATCCCATAAGGACAGGTTCCTACGAGCAGTACTTC. This gives the protein CATSDPIRTGSYEQYF. V and J are TRBV24-1 and TRBJ2-7; 7 bases agree with TRBD1. CDR1 is KGHDR, CDR2 SFDVKD, per germline. Losses at the gene ends were 3 bases for V and 1 base for J; bases not matched to a gene: 8. The CDR3 runs 16 residues.

This sequence joins TRBV10-3 and TRBJ1-5, with D possibly being TRBD1 (6 bases). The V and J ends lost 7 bases and 5 bases respectively, with 15 bases between them. This CDR3 contains 14 residues. Germline CDR1 and CDR2: ENHRY and SYGVKD. DNA of the CDR3: TGTGCCATCATCGGTAGCAGGGGCGATCAGCCCCAGCATTTT. It specifies CAIIGSRGDQPQHF.

Only a few counts were recorded for this clonotype. The V and J genes are TRBV20-1 and TRBJ2-5, with 9 bases fitting TRBD2. V shed 0 bases, J shed 2 bases, and the junction held 4 bases outside the gene matches. Germline CDR1 is DFQATT and CDR2 is SNEGSKA (reference sequence). This CDR3 has 15 residues. CDR3 residues: CSARDASGEQETQYF. The DNA of the CDR3 is TGCAGTGCTAGAGACGCTAGCGGGGAACAAGAGACCCAGTACTTC.

The V and J genes are TRBV7-9 and TRBJ1-1, with 7 bases lining up with TRBD1. V lost 5 bases, J lost 0 bases, and 6 bases stayed unmatched. Germline values: CDR1 SEHNR, CDR2 FQNEAQ (reference sequence). The CDR3 length is 15 residues. The CDR3 DNA sequence: TGTGCCAGCAGCAGCCGGGACAGAGTGAACACTGAAGCTTTCTTT. It codes for CASSSRDRVNTEAFF.

Worth noting for this clonotype: One base away lies a much larger clone, so this may be a sequencing read error. J is TRBJ1-1 and V is TRBV5-4; D gene uncertain. The V end lost 4 bases, the J end lost 2 bases, and 15 bases lay between the germline ends. Germline CDR1 and CDR2: SGHNT and YYREEE (reference sequence). The CDR3 runs to 15 residues. The CDR3 DNA is TGTGCCAGCAGCGCCAGTATCGTTCTAAACACTGAAGCTTTCTTT. Amino acids: CASSASIVLNTEAFF. Full variable domain (rest looked up from reference TRBV5-4 and TRBJ1-1): ETGVTQSPTHLIKTRGQQVTLRCSSQSGHNTVSWYQQALGQGPQFIFQYYREEENGRGNFPPRFSGLQFPNYSSELNVNALELDDSALYLCASSASIVLNTEAFFGQGTRLTVV.

This clonotype has more than one count but fewer than ten. V usage is TRBV20-1 and J usage is TRBJ1-4; no clear D. Deletions cut 2 bases from V and 0 bases from J, with 10 bases between. This CDR3 contains 15 residues. Germline V lookup: CDR1 DFQATT, CDR2 SNEGSKA (reference sequence). CDR3 DNA: TGCAGTGCTAGAACTGACACTGCAACTAATGAAAAACTGTTTTTT. It codes for CSARTDTATNEKLFF.

This clonotype was seen only a few times. DNA for the CDR3: TGCAGCGTGACCCCCGACACGGCCAACGAGCAGTACTTC. Translation gives CSVTPDTANEQYF. The rearrangement joins TRBV29-1 to TRBJ2-7; no clear D. With 6 bases removed from V and 5 bases from J, the gap between germline ends came to 17 bases. The CDR3 has 13 amino acids. Looked up from germline, CDR1 is SQVTM and CDR2 is ANQGSEA.

The CDR3: CASSLAPNRDNEQYF. In DNA, the CDR3 is TGTGCCAGCAGTTTAGCCCCTAACAGGGACAACGAGCAGTACTTC. The chain couples TRBV12-3 or TRBV12-4 to TRBJ2-5; D might be TRBD1 (6 bases). The DNA end is more similar to TRBJ2-7, so the J call may be wrong. The CDR3 sequence is 15 residues long.

The chain uses TRBV11-2 and TRBJ2-2; TRBD2 agrees at 15 bases. V was clipped by 3 bases and J by 6 bases; unmatched bases: 5. The CDR3 covers 17 residues. Germline V gene data show CDR1 as SGHAT and CDR2 as FQNNGV. The CDR3 is CASSFGLAGGRAGELFF. CDR3 coding DNA: TGTGCCAGCAGCTTCGGACTAGCGGGGGGGCGAGCCGGGGAGCTGTTTTTT. The full variable domain, in which reference TRBV11-2 and TRBJ2-2 provide the parts outside the CDR3, is EAGVAQSPRYKIIEKRQSVAFWCNPISGHATLYWYQQILGQGPKLLIQFQNNGVVDDSQLPKDRFSAERLKGVDSTLKIQPAKLEDSAVYLCASSFGLAGGRAGELFFGEGSRLTVL.

Written as DNA, the CDR3 is TGCGCCAGCAGTGAGTCGCCAGGGGAGACCCAGTACTTC. Residues: CASSESPGETQYF. This chain links TRBV10-1 with TRBJ2-5, with D possibly TRBD1 on 5 matching bases. This CDR3 has 13 amino acids. The germline CDR1 and CDR2 sequences are WNHNN and SYGVQD (reference sequence). Trimming took 0 bases from V and 5 from J, leaving 7 bases between them.

In this sample, this clonotype turned up a few times. This chain connects TRBV20-1 to TRBJ2-5, with a possible D match to TRBD1 (6 bases). CDR3 length: 14 residues. Germline V gene lookup returns CDR1 DFQATT and CDR2 SNEGSKA (reference sequence). Trimming pared 6 bases from V and 2 bases from J, leaving 16 bases between. CDR3 residues: CSAVPGQKQETQYF. DNA of the CDR3: TGCAGTGCAGTCCCGGGACAAAAACAAGAGACCCAGTACTTC.